This T cell receptor beta chain was observed in a study of OX40 agonist ivuxolimab in advanced cancers. Looking at the study overall: Mean age approximately 59 years, range roughly 23 to 79; 82.7% male.

Data came from immunoSEQ multiplex PCR; TCRdb stores just in-frame clones and leaves some out. The data hold some 84,000 clones, with nearly 90% observed a single time. Per germline, CDR1 GTSNPN and CDR2 SVGIG (reference sequence). With 3 bases clipped from V and 1 base from J, the junction kept 6 bases outside the gene matches. This CDR3 is 15 amino acids long. Source: CD4+ or CD8+ T cells sorted from blood, taken in a trial of the OX40 agonist ivuxolimab. The source is an adult with an advanced solid tumor such as melanoma, head and neck, liver or kidney cancer. This chain joins TRBV30 and TRBJ2-5; 9 bases align to TRBD1. The CDR3 coding sequence is TGTGCCTGGAGCGATACAGGGGGCCCCCAAGAGACCCAGTACTTC. It encodes CAWSDTGGPQETQYF.